The TCR beta chain under discussion was sequenced for a study of blood T cell repertoires in COVID-19 (dated by TCRdb to 2018 to 2020). About the study as a whole: Samples covering the acute and convalescent phases of COVID-19 were provided by collaborators in the United States, Italy and Spain. The material from the prospective study consisted of cDNA or gDNA derived from T cells, B-cell-depleted T cells, or PBMCs. Subjects who had been exposed to COVID-19, were actively infected with it, or had recovered from it provided the deeply sampled blood TCRbeta repertoires that made up the dataset. A freely available public database, intended as a resource for researchers studying the immune response to SARS-CoV-2, is where the repertoires were released. Samples came from the ongoing ImmuneRACE study (first 160 participants) plus 1,254 subjects from 6 global collaborators. The sample metadata nearly always contained a de-identified subject ID, COVID-19 status, age in years and sex. Where available, HLA class I and class II types were obtained from metadata supplied by the sample provider rather than from assay-based typing. Overall study results and their limits: How much clinical and demographic metadata was included differed by source and by participant, and the metadata was provided uncurated.

The CDR3 holds 14 amino acids from the cysteine to the phenylalanine. The sequence is cut down to CDR3 DNA, 42 bases in frame from base 1. Via the germline V gene, CDR1 is SQVTM and CDR2 ANQGSEA. The V and J ends are trimmed by 4 bases and 1 base, leaving 13 bases between them. Collaborating institutions collected whole blood in K2EDTA tubes following their own protocols. For TCRbeta analysis, collaborators shipped samples as frozen whole blood, isolated PBMCs, or DNA extracted from either of those sample types. This clone appeared a single time. Its antigen is not yet known. No much larger clone is present one base from it, and per-base qualities are unavailable. The immunoSEQ Assay, a bias-controlled multiplex PCR, was used to amplify TCRbeta CDR3 regions from genomic DNA. In the source study's methods: Nucleated cell counts per sample were estimated from amplification of reference gene primers within the assay. Sequence reads were collapsed and filtered to measure the absolute abundance of every unique TCRbeta CDR3 rearrangement. For each sample, productive Simpson clonality was calculated as the square root of Simpson's diversity index across productive rearrangements. TCRdb's version of the immuneACCESS table is confined to in-frame rearrangements and falls short of the full clone set. An unresolved V gene accounts for under half of the shortfall where checked; the remainder is of unknown origin. The DNA was the basis for D and trimming; V, J and clone size are from that table. The sample table records around 130,000 clones; approximately 80% of these occur just once. The top ten hold 7.9% of the sample.

Material for sequencing was peripheral blood. The sequence was obtained from a human donor in a cohort sampled during active COVID-19. In this chain, TRBV29-1 is recombined with TRBJ1-1; matching of 5 bases hints at TRBD1 as the D gene. The bases read TGCAGCGTTGTGGGGGGACTCCCGAACACTGAAGCTTTCTTT. This sequence encodes CSVVGGLPNTEAFF.